This T cell receptor beta chain originates from a study of identical twins. Study outcomes and limitations: Fewer insertions marked abundant cord blood beta clonotypes; young adult naive trended weakly, memory not at all.

CDR1 SQVTM and CDR2 ANQGSEA come from the germline V gene. The CDR3 contains 13 residues. V was cut by 3 bases and J by 1 base, with 7 bases left in between. This clonotype was seen repeatedly, ten times or more. Its target is not known. cDNA carried unique molecular identifiers, and a universal primer site was added by template switching. From the 5' RACE reads, TCRdb called clonotypes with MiXCR, one entry per CDR3 protein. Of roughly 630,000 distinct CDR3 sequences in the sample, less than 9% are singletons; the top ten hold less than 2%. These same data were also listed under a study on yellow fever vaccine responses in identical twins.

This chain joins TRBV29-1 and TRBJ1-3, with D unclear. The sequence was obtained from a young woman in good health. The specimen was PBMCs. The CDR3 loop is CSVDEGSGNTIYF. CDR3 sequence (DNA): TGCAGCGTTGACGAGGGTTCTGGAAACACCATATATTTT.